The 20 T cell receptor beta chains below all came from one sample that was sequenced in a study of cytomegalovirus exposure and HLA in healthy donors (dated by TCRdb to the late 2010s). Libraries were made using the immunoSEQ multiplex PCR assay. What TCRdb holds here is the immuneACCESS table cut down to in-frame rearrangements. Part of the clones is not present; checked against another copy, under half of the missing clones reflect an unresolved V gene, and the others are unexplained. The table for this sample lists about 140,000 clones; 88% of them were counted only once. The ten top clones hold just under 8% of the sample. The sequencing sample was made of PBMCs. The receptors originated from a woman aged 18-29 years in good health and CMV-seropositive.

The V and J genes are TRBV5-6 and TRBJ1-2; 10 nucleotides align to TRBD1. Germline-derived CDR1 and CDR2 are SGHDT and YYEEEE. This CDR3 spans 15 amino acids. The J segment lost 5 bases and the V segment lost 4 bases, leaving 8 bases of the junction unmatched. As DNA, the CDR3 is TGTGCCAGCAGCCCAAGACAGGGGGCGCGGTATGGCTACACCTTC. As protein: CASSPRQGARYGYTF.

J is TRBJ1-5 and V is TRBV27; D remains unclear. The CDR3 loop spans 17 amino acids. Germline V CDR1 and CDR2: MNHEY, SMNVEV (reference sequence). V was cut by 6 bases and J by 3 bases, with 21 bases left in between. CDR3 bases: TGTGCCAGCAGCCGGGAAGGACTGTCACCGCTCAATCAGCCCCAGCATTTT. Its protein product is CASSREGLSPLNQPQHF.

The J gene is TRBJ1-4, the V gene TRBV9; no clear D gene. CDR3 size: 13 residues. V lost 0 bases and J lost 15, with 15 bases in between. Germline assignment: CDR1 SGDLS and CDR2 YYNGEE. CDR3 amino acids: CASSVEFGGTVFF. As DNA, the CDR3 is TGTGCCAGCAGCGTAGAATTCGGCGGAACTGTGTTTTTT.

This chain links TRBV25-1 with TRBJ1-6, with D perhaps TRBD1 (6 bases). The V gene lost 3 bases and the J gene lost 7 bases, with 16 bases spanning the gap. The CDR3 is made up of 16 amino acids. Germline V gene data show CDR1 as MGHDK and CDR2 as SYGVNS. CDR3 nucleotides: TGTGCCAGCAGTGACCCTGGGGGGGGGCGGAATTCACCCCTCCACTTT. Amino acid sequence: CASSDPGGGRNSPLHF.

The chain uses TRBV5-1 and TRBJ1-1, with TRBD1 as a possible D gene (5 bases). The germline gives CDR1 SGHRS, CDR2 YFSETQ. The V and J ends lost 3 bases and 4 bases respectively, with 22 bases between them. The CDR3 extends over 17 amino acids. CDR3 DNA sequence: TGCGCCAGCAGCTCGACCTTGACAGCCTCCTGGCCCACTGAAGCTTTCTTT. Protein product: CASSSTLTASWPTEAFF. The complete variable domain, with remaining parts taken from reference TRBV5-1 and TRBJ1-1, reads KAGVTQTPRYLIKTRGQQVTLSCSPISGHRSVSWYQQTPGQGLQFLFEYFSETQRNKGNFPGRFSGRQFSNSRSEMNVSTLELGDSALYLCASSSTLTASWPTEAFFGQGTRLTVV.

CDR3 in DNA: TGTGCCAGCAGTTTGAGACAGGGCGTTTCACCCCTCCACTTT. Amino acid sequence: CASSLRQGVSPLHF. The chain is built from TRBV27 and TRBJ1-6, with 7 bases matching TRBD1. CDR1 MNHEY and CDR2 SMNVEV come from the germline V gene (reference sequence). This CDR3 region has 14 residues. Trimming removed 3 bases from V and 9 bases from J; junction bases left unmatched: 5.

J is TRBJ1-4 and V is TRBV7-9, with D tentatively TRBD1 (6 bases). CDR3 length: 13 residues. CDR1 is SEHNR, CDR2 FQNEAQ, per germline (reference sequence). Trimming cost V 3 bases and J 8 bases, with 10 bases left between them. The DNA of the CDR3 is TGTGCCAGCAGCTTCGAGGGGGAGGAAAAACTGTTTTTT. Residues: CASSFEGEEKLFF. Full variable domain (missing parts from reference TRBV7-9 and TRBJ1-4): DTGVSQNPRHKITKRGQNVTFRCDPISEHNRLYWYRQTLGQGPEFLTYFQNEAQLEKSRLLSDRFSAERPKGSFSTLEIQRTEQGDSAMYLCASSFEGEEKLFFGSGTQLSVL.

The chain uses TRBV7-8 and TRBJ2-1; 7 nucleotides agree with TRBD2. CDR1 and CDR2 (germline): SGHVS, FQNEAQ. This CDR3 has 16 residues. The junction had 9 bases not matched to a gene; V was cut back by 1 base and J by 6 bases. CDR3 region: CASSLVSRESRNEQFF. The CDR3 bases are TGTGCCAGCAGCTTAGTTTCGCGGGAGAGTCGCAATGAGCAGTTCTTC.

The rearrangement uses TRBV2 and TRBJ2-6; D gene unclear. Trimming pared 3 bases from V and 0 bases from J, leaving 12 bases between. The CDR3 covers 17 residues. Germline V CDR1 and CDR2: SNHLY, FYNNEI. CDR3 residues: CASSEFNSLSGANVLTF. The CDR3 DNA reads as TGTGCCAGCAGTGAGTTTAACAGCCTCTCTGGGGCCAACGTCCTGACTTTC.

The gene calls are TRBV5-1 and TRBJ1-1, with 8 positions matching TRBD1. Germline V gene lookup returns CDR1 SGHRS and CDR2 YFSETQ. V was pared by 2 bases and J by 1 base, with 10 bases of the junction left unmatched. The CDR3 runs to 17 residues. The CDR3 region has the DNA TGCGCCAGCAGCTTTGATTTAACAGGGGGGGAGAACACTGAAGCTTTCTTT. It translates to CASSFDLTGGENTEAFF.

Here the CDR3 DNA reads TGTGCCAGCAGTCGCTCGACCGAGTGGAGAAACATTCAGTACTTC. Encoded protein: CASSRSTEWRNIQYF. The V gene is TRBV6-5, the J gene TRBJ2-4; unclear D gene. The CDR3 loop spans 15 amino acids. Germline V gene lookup returns CDR1 MNHEY and CDR2 SVGAGI. V was cut by 5 bases and J by 6 bases, with 17 bases left in between.

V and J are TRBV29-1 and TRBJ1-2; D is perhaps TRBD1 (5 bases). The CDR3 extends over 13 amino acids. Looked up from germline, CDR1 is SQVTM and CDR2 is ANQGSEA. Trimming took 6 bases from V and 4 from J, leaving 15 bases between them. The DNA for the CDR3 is TGCAGCGTCCAACTTGCAGGGCTCTATGGCTACACCTTC. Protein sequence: CSVQLAGLYGYTF.

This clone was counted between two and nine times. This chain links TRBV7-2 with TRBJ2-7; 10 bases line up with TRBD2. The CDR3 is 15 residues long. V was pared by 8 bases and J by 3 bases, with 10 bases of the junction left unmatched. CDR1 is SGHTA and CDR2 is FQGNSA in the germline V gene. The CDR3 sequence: CASQHTSGAYYEQYF. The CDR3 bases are TGTGCCAGCCAGCATACTAGCGGGGCCTACTACGAGCAGTACTTC.

The CDR3 region has the DNA TGTGCCAGCAGCTTACGTATCGGGGTCACGGAATCTTGGGGAGATACGCAGTATTTT. This translates into CASSLRIGVTESWGDTQYF. The chain recombines TRBV11-2 with TRBJ2-3; D may be TRBD2 (5 bases). The length of the CDR3 is 19 residues. Germline CDR1 reads SGHAT; CDR2 reads FQNNGV. V was trimmed by 2 bases and J by 5 bases, leaving 26 bases between them.

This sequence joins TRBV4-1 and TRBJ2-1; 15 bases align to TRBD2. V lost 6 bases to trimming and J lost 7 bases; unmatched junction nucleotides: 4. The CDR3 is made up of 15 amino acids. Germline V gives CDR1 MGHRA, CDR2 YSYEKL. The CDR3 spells CASRQGLAGGNEQFF. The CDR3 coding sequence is TGCGCCAGCAGGCAGGGACTAGCGGGAGGTAATGAGCAGTTCTTC.

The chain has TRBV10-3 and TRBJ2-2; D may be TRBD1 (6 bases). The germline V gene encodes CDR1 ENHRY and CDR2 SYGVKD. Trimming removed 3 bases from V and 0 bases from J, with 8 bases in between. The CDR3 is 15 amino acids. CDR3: CAISDRQANTGELFF. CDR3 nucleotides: TGTGCCATCAGTGATCGACAGGCGAACACCGGGGAGCTGTTTTTT.

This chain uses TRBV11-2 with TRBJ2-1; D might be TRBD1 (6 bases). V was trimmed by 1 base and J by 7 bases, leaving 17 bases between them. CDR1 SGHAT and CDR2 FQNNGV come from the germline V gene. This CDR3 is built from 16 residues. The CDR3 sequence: CASSLVPQGLLNEQFF. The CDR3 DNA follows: TGTGCCAGCAGCTTAGTGCCCCAGGGGCTTTTAAATGAGCAGTTCTTC.

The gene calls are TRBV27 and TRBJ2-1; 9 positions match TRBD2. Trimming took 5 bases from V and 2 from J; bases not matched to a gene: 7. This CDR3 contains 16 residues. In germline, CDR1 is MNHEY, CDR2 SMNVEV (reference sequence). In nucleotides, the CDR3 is TGTGCCAGCAGTCCAGGGGCGGGAGGGCCCTACAATGAGCAGTTCTTC. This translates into CASSPGAGGPYNEQFF.

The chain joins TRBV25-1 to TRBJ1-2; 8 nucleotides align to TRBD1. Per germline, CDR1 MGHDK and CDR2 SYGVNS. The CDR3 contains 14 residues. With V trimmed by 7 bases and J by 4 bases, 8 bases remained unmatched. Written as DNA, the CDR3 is TGTGCCAGCACCGAGACCGGGACAGGCTATGGCTACACCTTC. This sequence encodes CASTETGTGYGYTF.

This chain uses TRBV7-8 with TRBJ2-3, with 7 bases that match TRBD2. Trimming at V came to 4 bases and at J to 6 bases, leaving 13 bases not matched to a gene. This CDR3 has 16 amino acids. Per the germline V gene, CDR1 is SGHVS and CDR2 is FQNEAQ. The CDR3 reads CASSSLSPTSSDTQYF. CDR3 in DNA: TGTGCCAGCAGCTCCCTTTCGCCGACTAGCTCGGATACGCAGTATTTT.